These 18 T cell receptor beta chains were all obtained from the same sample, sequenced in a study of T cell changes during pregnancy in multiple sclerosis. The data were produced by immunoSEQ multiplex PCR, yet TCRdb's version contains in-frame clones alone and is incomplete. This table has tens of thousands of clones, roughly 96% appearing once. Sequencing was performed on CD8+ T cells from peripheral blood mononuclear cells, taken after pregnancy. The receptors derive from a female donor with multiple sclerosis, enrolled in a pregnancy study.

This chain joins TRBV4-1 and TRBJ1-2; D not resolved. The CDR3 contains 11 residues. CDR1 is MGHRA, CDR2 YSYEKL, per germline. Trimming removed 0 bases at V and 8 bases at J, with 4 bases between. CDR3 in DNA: TGCGCCAGCAGCCAAGATGGCGGCTACACCTTC. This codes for CASSQDGGYTF.

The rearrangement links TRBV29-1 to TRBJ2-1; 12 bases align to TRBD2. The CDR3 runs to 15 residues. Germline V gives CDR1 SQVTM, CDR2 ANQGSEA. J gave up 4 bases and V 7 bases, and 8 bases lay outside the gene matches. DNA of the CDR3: TGCAGCGCAAGACTAGCGGGAGAGTTTTACAATGAGCAGTTCTTC. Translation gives CSARLAGEFYNEQFF.

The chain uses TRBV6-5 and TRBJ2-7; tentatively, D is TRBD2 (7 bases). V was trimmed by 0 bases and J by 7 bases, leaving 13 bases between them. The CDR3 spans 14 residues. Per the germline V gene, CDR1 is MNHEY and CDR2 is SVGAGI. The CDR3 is CASSYSRGGDEQYF. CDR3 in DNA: TGTGCCAGCAGTTACTCGAGGGGGGGGGATGAGCAGTACTTC.

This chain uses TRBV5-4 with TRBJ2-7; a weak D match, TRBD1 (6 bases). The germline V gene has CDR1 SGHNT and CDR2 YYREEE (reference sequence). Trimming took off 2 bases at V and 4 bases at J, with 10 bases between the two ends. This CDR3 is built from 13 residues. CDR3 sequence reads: CASSFSRGYEQYF. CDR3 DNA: TGTGCCAGCAGCTTCTCCAGGGGATACGAGCAGTACTTC. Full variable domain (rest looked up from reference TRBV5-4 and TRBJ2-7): ETGVTQSPTHLIKTRGQQVTLRCSSQSGHNTVSWYQQALGQGPQFIFQYYREEENGRGNFPPRFSGLQFPNYSSELNVNALELDDSALYLCASSFSRGYEQYFGPGTRLTVT.

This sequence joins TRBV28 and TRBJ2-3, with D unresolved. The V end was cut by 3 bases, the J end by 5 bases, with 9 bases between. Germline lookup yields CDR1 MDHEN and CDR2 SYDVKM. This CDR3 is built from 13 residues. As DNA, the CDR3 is TGTGCCAGCAGTTTCCGCCTAGGAGATACGCAGTATTTT. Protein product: CASSFRLGDTQYF.

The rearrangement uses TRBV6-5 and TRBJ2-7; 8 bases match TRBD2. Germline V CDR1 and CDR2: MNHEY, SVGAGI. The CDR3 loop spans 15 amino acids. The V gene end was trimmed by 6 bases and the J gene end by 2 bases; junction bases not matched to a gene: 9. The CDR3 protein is CASSRTSGVAYEQYF. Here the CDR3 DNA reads TGTGCCAGCAGCCGAACTAGCGGAGTAGCCTACGAGCAGTACTTC.

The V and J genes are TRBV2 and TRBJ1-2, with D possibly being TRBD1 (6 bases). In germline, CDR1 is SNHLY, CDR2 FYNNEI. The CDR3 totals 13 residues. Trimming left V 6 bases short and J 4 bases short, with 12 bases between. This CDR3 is CASSAGAFYGYTF. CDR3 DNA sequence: TGTGCCAGCAGCGCAGGGGCCTTCTATGGCTACACCTTC.

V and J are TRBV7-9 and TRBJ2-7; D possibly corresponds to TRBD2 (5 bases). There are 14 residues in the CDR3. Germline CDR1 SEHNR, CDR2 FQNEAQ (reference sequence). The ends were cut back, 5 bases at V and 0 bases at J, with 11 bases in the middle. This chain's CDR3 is CASSGGSNSYEQYF. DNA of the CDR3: TGTGCCAGCAGCGGCGGGTCGAACTCCTACGAGCAGTACTTC.

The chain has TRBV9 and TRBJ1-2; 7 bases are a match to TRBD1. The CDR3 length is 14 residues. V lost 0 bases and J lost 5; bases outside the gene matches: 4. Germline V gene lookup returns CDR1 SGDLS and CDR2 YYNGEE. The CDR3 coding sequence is TGTGCCAGCAGCGTAGCCAGGGGGGCGTATGGCTACACCTTC. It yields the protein CASSVARGAYGYTF.

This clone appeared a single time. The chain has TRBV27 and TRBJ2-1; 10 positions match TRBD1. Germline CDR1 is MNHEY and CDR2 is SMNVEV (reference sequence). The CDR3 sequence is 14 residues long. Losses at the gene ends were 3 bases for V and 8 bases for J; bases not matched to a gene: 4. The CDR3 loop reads CASSLWTGGDEQFF. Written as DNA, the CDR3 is TGTGCCAGCAGTTTGTGGACAGGGGGGGATGAGCAGTTCTTC.

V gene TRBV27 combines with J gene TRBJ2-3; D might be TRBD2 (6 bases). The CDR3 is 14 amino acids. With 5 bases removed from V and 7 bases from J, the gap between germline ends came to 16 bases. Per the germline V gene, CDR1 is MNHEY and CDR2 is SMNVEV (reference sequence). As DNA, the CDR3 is TGTGCCAGCAGTCTTAGCGGCACGGGGAATACGCAGTATTTT. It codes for CASSLSGTGNTQYF.

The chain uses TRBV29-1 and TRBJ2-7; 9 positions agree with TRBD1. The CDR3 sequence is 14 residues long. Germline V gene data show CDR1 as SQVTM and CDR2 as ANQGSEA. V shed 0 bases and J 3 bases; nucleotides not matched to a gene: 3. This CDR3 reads CSVEDPGQGYEQYF. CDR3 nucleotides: TGCAGCGTTGAAGATCCGGGACAGGGCTACGAGCAGTACTTC.

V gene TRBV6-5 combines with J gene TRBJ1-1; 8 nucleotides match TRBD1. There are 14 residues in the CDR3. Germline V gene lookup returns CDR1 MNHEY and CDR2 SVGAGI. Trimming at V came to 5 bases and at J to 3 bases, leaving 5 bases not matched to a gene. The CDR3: CASSDRGGDTEAFF. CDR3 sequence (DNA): TGTGCCAGCAGTGACAGGGGAGGGGACACTGAAGCTTTCTTT.

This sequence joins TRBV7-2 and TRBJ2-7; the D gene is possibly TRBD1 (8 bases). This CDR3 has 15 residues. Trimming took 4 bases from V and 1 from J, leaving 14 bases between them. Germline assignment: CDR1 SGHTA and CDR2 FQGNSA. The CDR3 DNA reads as TGTGCCAGCAGCTCGTACAGGGGGGGTTCCTACGAGCAGTACTTC. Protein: CASSSYRGGSYEQYF. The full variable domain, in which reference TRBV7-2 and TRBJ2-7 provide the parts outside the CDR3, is GAGVSQSPSNKVTEKGKDVELRCDPISGHTALYWYRQSLGQGLEFLIYFQGNSAPDKSGLPSDRFSAERTGGSVSTLTIQRTQQEDSAVYLCASSSYRGGSYEQYFGPGTRLTVT.

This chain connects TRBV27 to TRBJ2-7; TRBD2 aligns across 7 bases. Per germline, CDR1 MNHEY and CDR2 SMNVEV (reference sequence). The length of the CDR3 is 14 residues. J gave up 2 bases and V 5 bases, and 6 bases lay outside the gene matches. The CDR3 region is CASSLSGSTYEQYF. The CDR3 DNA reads TGTGCCAGCAGTCTTAGCGGGTCGACCTACGAGCAGTACTTC.

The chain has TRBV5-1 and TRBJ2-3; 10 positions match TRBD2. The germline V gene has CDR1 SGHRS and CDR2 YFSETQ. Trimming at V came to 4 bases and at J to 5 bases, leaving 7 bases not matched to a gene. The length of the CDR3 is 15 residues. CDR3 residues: CASSTRTSGLDTQYF. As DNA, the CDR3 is TGCGCCAGCAGCACGAGGACTAGCGGCTTAGATACGCAGTATTTT. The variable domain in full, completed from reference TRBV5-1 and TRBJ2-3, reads KAGVTQTPRYLIKTRGQQVTLSCSPISGHRSVSWYQQTPGQGLQFLFEYFSETQRNKGNFPGRFSGRQFSNSRSEMNVSTLELGDSALYLCASSTRTSGLDTQYFGPGTRLTVL.

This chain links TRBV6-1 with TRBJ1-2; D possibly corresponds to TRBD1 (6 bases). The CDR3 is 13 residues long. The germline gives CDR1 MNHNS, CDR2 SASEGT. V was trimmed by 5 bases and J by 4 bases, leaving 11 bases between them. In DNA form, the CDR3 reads TGTGCCAGCAGTCCCACAGGGTCCTATGGCTACACCTTC. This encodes CASSPTGSYGYTF.

This chain's CDR3 is CASRPPGVNEQFF. The CDR3 nucleotides are TGTGCCAGCAGACCTCCGGGAGTCAATGAGCAGTTCTTC. This chain connects TRBV28 to TRBJ2-1, with D perhaps TRBD2 (6 bases). This CDR3 has 13 amino acids. Per germline, CDR1 MDHEN and CDR2 SYDVKM. V was cut by 6 bases and J by 6 bases, with 12 bases left in between.